This TCR beta chain is drawn from a study of T-cell memory formation after mild COVID-19. Overall study results and limits: Clones that shrank (day 15 to 85) were balanced CD4/CD8, whereas later expanders leaned CD4+.

CDR1 and CDR2 from the germline V gene are SEHNR and FQNEAQ (reference sequence). Trimming at V came to 5 bases and at J to 2 bases, leaving 9 bases not matched to a gene. This CDR3 is 17 amino acids long. Of note for this clonotype: Antigen unknown.

TCR alpha and TCR beta cDNA libraries with sample barcodes and UMIs came from 5'RACE using constant-segment primers. TCRdb fed the 5' RACE reads into MiXCR, producing one record per CDR3 protein. The profile shows almost 550,000 distinct CDR3 sequences, around 20% of them singletons. The specimen was PBMCs or a T cell subset sorted from them (not recorded which). The sequence was obtained from an adult woman who had mild COVID-19 (a few samples of this study predate the infection). Cell type and time point are not known. The V gene is TRBV7-9, the J gene TRBJ2-3; 11 bases match TRBD1. The CDR3 loop is CASSGLGQGAPTDTQYF. DNA for the CDR3: TGTGCCAGCAGCGGGCTCGGACAGGGGGCTCCCACAGATACGCAGTATTTT.